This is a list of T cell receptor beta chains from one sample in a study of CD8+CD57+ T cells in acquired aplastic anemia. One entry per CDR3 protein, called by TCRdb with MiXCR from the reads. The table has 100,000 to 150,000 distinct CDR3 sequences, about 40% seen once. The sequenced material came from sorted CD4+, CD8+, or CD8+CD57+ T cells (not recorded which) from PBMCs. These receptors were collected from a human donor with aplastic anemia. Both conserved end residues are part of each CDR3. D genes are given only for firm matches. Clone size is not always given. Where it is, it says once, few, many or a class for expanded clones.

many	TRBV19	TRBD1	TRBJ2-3	TGTGCCAGTACTTCCGGACAGGGCACAGATACGCAGTATTTT	CASTSGQGTDTQYF
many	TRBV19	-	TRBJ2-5	TGTGCCAGTAGTATAGGAGGCAGCTTTCAAGAGACCCAGTACTTC	CASSIGGSFQETQYF
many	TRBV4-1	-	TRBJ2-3	TGCGCCAGCAGCCAAGATGGAGCAGTCGCCCCGAGGAGGCAGTATTTT	CASSQDGAVAPRRQYF
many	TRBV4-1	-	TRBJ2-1	TGCGCCAGCAGCCGCGAAGCGGCAGGCGAGCAGTTCTTC	CASSREAAGEQFF
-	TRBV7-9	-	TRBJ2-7	TGTGCCAGCAGGGGGCTATCTACCTACGAGCAGTACTTC	CASRGLSTYEQYF
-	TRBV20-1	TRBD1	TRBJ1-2	TGCAGTGCTGAGGACAGGAGGTTTGGAAGCACCTTC	CSAEDRRFGSTF
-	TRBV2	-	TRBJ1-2	TGTGCCAGCAGCTTATCGGGGAGGATGGACTATGGCTACACCTTC	CASSLSGRMDYGYTF
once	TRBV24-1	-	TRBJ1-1	TGTGCCACCAGTAAGAGGGACGAAGCTTTCTTT	CATSKRDEAFF
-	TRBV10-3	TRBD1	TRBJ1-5	TGTGCCATCAGTGAGTCGAATAGGGACAGGCGCAATCAGCCCCAGCATTTT	CAISESNRDRRNQPQHF
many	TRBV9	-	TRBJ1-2	TGTGCCAGCAGCCTCAGGGGATCCTACACCTTC	CASSLRGSYTF
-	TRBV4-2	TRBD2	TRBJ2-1	TGTGCCAGCAGCCTTACTAGCGGGTCCTACAATGAGCAGTTCTTC	CASSLTSGSYNEQFF
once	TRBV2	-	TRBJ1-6	TGTGCCAGCAGCACAGGGTACACCTCACCCCTCCACTTT	CASSTGYTSPLHF
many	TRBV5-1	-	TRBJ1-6	TGCGCCAGCAGCTTGGCTTCCGGGGGTAATTCACCCCTCCACTTT	CASSLASGGNSPLHF
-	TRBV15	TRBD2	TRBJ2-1	TGTGCCACCAGCAGAGGGCTAGCGGGGGTTTCGTTCTTC	CATSRGLAGVSFF
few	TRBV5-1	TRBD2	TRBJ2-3	TGCGCCAGCAGCGCGAGCCTTTTAGCGGGGGAGAAGACAGATACGCAGTATTTT	CASSASLLAGEKTDTQYF
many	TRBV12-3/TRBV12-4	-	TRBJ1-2	TGTGCCAGCACCACGCGGTGGCAGGGGTACACCTTC	CASTTRWQGYTF
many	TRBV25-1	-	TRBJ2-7	TGTGCCAGCAGTGAATTGGGCAGCACCCACGAGCAGTACTTC	CASSELGSTHEQYF
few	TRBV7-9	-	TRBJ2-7	TGTGCCAGCAGCACTTGGGCCTTATACGAGCAGTACTTC	CASSTWALYEQYF
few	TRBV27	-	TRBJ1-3	TGTGCCAGCAGTGGGGGCGTGGGGGTTGGAAACACCATATATTTT	CASSGGVGVGNTIYF
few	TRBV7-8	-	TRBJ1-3	TGTGCCGTACTGGGGGCCGGAAACACCATATATTTT	CAVLGAGNTIYF
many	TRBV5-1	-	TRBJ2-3	TGCGCCAGCAGCTTATCAGGGGATACGCAGTATTTT	CASSLSGDTQYF
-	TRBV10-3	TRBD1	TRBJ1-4	TGTGCCAGCAACCGCCGGGACAGGGGATCCGATGAAAAACTGTTTTTT	CASNRRDRGSDEKLFF
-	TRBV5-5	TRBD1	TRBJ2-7	TGTGCCAGCAGCTACGGACAGGGTTCCCACGAGCAGTACTTC	CASSYGQGSHEQYF
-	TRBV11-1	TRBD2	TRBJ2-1	TGTGCCAGCACCCGAGCGGGGGCCCGCTCCTACAATGAGCAGTTCTTC	CASTRAGARSYNEQFF
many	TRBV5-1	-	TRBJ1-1	TGCGCCAGCAGCTTTTGGGGGGAAACTGAAGCTTTCTTT	CASSFWGETEAFF
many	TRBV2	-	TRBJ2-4	TGTGCCAGCAGTGAGGGCAGTAACATTCAGTACTTC	CASSEGSNIQYF
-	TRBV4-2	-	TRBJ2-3	TGTGCCAGCAGCCAAGATGTGTGGGGCAGGGACACAGATACGCAGTATTTT	CASSQDVWGRDTDTQYF
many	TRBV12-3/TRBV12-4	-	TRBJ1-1	TGTGCCAGCAGCCAGTCCGGGGGCACTGAAGCTTTCTTT	CASSQSGGTEAFF
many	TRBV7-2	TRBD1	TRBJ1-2	TGTGCCAGCAGCTCGACAGGGTTGGGTTTGGGCTACACCTTC	CASSSTGLGLGYTF
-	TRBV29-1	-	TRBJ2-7	TGCAGCGTTGGTAGCTCCGGTGGGTCCTACGAGCAGTACTTC	CSVGSSGGSYEQYF
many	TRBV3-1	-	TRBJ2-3	TGTGCCAGCAGCCACCCCAGGACCCTCCAGGAGGATACGCAGTATTTT	CASSHPRTLQEDTQYF
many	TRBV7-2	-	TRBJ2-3	TGTGCCAGCAGCTTAGTGGACACAGATACGCAGTATTTT	CASSLVDTDTQYF
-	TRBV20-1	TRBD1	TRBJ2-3	TGCAGTGCTAGGCACAGGACAGGGTTTAACCCGCAGTATTTT	CSARHRTGFNPQYF
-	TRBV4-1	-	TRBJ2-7	TGCGCCAGCAGCCAAGGGGAGGGGCAGGGGGTCGACGAGCAGTACTTC	CASSQGEGQGVDEQYF
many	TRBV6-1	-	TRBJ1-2	TGTGCCAGCACCCCCGACAGCTATGGCTACACCTTC	CASTPDSYGYTF
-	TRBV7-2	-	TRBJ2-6	TGTGCCAGCAGCTTAGCGGGGGGATCAGGGGCCAACGTCCTGACTTTC	CASSLAGGSGANVLTF
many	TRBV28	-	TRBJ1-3	TGTGCCAGCAGTGGCGCTAAGGTAACTGGAAACACCATATATTTT	CASSGAKVTGNTIYF
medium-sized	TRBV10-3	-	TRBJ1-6	TGTGCCATCAGTGAGGGACTGTCTAATTCACCCCTCCACTTT	CAISEGLSNSPLHF
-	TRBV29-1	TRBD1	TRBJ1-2	TGCAGCGTTGAAGAGGGGACAGGGGACTATGGCTACACCTTC	CSVEEGTGDYGYTF
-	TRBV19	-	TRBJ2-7	TGTGCCAGTAGTCGATCAGGGGCCACAACCTACGAGCAGTACTTC	CASSRSGATTYEQYF
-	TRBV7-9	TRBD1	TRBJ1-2	TGTGCCAGCAGCCCGGAGACAGGGGGCAATGGCTACACCTTC	CASSPETGGNGYTF
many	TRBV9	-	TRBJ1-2	TGTGCCAGCAGCGTAGACCTAACTAACTATGGCTACACCTTC	CASSVDLTNYGYTF
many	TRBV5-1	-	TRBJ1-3	TGCGCCAGCAGCTTGGGGTCGACAGGTGGAAACACCATATATTTT	CASSLGSTGGNTIYF
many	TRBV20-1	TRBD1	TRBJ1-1	TGCAGTGCTACCGGACAGGGGGCTTTCTTT	CSATGQGAFF
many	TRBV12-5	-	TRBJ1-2	TGTGCTAGTGGTTTGGCCCAGGACAGTAACTATGGCTACACCTTC	CASGLAQDSNYGYTF
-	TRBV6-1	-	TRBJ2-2	TGTGCCAGCACCCCCGGGAACACCGGGGAGCTGTTTTTT	CASTPGNTGELFF
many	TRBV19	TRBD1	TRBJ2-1	TGTGCCAGTAGTTCAAAAGGGGACAGGGGTTACAATGAGCAGTTCTTC	CASSSKGDRGYNEQFF
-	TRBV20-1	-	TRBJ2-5	TGCAGTGCGCTTAATTTCCGGGTCCTACAAGAGACCCAGTACTTC	CSALNFRVLQETQYF
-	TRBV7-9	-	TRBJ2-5	TGTGCCACCGGGGTCCGGGAGACCCAGTACTTC	CATGVRETQYF
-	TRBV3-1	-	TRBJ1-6	TGTGCCAGCAGCCAAGGGGACTTCCAAGGATCACCCCTCCACTTT	CASSQGDFQGSPLHF
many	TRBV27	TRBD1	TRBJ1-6	TGTGCCAGCAGCTGGGGGACAGATTATAATTCACCCCTCCACTTT	CASSWGTDYNSPLHF
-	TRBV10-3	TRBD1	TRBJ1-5	TGTGCCATCAGTGAGACGGACAGGGGGATCTATAGCAATCAGCCCCAGCATTTT	CAISETDRGIYSNQPQHF